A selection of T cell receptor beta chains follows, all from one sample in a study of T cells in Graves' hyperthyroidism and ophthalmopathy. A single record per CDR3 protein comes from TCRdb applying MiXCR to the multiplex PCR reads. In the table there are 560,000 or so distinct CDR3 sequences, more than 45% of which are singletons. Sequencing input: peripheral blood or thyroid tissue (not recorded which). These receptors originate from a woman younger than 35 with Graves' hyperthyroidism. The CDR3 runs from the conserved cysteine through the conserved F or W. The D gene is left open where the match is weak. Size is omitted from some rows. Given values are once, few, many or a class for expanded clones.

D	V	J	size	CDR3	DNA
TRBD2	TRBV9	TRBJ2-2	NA	CASSVTSGRAAGELFF	TGTGCCAGCAGCGTTACTAGCGGGAGGGCGGCCGGGGAGCTGTTTTTT
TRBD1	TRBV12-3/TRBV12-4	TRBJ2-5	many	CASGTGAEETQYF	TGTGCCAGCGGGACAGGGGCTGAGGAGACCCAGTACTTC
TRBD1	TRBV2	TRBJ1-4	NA	CASSEPDRVKNEKLFF	TGTGCCAGCAGTGAACCAGACAGGGTCAAGAATGAAAAACTGTTTTTT
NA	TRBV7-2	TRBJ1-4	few	CASSPWGGSDEKLFF	TGTGCCAGCAGCCCCTGGGGGGGAAGCGATGAAAAACTGTTTTTT
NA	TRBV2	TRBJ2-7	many	CASSLSGGHEQYF	TGTGCCAGCAGTTTATCCGGAGGGCACGAGCAGTACTTC
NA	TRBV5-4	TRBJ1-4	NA	CASSGPGDEKLFF	TGTGCCAGCAGCGGACCTGGGGACGAAAAACTGTTTTTT
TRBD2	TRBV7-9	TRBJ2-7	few	CASSWTGHGRAYEQYF	TGTGCCAGCAGCTGGACGGGACACGGGAGGGCCTACGAGCAGTACTTC
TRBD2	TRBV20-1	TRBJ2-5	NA	CNARGLAQETQYF	TGCAATGCTAGAGGACTAGCACAAGAGACCCAGTACTTC
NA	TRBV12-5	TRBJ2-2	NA	CAGSLRGELFF	TGTGCCGGCAGTCTCCGCGGGGAGCTGTTTTTT
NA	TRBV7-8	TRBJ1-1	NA	CASSLVYGFGTEAFF	TGTGCCAGCAGCTTAGTATACGGATTTGGCACTGAAGCTTTCTTT
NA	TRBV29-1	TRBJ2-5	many	CSVEDQWGQETQYF	TGCAGCGTTGAAGATCAGTGGGGCCAAGAGACCCAGTACTTC
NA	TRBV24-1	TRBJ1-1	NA	CATSPTENTEAFF	TGTGCCACCAGCCCCACAGAGAACACTGAAGCTTTCTTT
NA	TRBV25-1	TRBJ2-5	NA	CASSPVQGRIEETQCF	TGTGCCAGCAGTCCAGTCCAGGGGCGAATAGAAGAGACCCAGTGCTTC
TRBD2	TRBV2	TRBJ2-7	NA	CASSEPSGRFEQYF	TGTGCCAGCAGTGAGCCTAGCGGGAGGTTCGAGCAGTACTTC
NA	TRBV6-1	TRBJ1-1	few	CASSTMNITTGMNTEAFF	TGTGCCAGCAGTACCATGAATATAACAACAGGGATGAACACTGAAGCTTTCTTT
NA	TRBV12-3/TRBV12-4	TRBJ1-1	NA	CASSSPGTTEAFF	TGTGCCAGCAGTTCCCCAGGGACAACTGAAGCTTTCTTT
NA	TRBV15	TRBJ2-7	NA	CATSLGGRLYEQYF	TGTGCCACCAGCTTAGGTGGGAGGCTCTACGAGCAGTACTTC
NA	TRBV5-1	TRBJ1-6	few	CASSLGAGSASPLHF	TGCGCCAGCAGCTTGGGTGCGGGCTCTGCTTCACCCCTCCACTTT
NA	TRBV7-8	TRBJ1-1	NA	CASSLGVENTEAFF	TGTGCCAGCAGCTTAGGGGTCGAGAACACTGAAGCTTTCTTT
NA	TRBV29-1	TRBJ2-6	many	CSVEVYTGPGANVLTF	TGCAGCGTTGAAGTGTATACGGGGCCTGGGGCCAACGTCCTGACTTTC
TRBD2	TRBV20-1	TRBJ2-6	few	CSASAGGPAGANVLTF	TGCAGTGCCTCAGCGGGAGGGCCGGCTGGGGCCAACGTCCTGACTTTC
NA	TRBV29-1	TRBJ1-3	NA	CSQDRGSGNTIYF	TGCAGCCAAGATCGAGGGTCTGGAAACACCATATATTTT
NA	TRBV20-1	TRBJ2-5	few	CSPGTEQETQYF	TGCAGCCCAGGGACTGAGCAAGAGACCCAGTACTTC
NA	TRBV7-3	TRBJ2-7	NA	CASSLFKGMDEQYF	TGTGCCAGCAGCTTATTTAAGGGCATGGACGAGCAGTACTTC
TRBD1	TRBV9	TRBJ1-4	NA	CASSETGQPNEKLFF	TGTGCCAGCAGCGAGACGGGACAGCCTAATGAAAAACTGTTTTTT
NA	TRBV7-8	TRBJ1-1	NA	CASSPEEVVDTEAFF	TGTGCCAGCAGCCCCGAGGAGGTAGTGGACACTGAAGCTTTCTTT
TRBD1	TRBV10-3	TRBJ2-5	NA	CAISGTGAETQYF	TGTGCCATCAGTGGGACAGGGGCGGAGACCCAGTACTTC
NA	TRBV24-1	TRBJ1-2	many	CATSMDRNYGYTF	TGTGCCACCAGTATGGACAGAAACTATGGCTACACCTTC
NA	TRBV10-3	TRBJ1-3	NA	CAISSGTSGNTIYF	TGTGCCATCAGCTCCGGGACCTCTGGAAACACCATATATTTT
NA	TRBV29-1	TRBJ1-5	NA	CSVTGYSNQPQHF	TGCAGCGTTACAGGATATAGCAATCAGCCCCAGCATTTT
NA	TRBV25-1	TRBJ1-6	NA	CARDGDGSPLHF	TGTGCCAGAGACGGGGATGGGTCACCCCTCCACTTT
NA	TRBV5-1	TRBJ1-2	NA	CASSSTDDYGYTF	TGCGCCAGCAGCTCGACAGATGACTATGGCTACACCTTC
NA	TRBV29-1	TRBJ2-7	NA	CSVDGAGAYEQYF	TGCAGCGTTGATGGGGCAGGGGCCTACGAGCAGTACTTC
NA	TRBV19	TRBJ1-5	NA	CACINQPQHF	TGTGCCTGTATAAATCAGCCCCAGCATTTT
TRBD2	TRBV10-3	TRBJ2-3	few	CAISERTAGVTQYF	TGTGCCATCAGTGAGCGGACCGCGGGGGTTACGCAGTATTTT
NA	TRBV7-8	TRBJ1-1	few	CASSSPDRHGEAFF	TGTGCCAGCAGCTCCCCGGATAGACACGGTGAAGCTTTCTTT
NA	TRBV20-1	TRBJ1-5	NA	CSASSIGRFANQPQHF	TGCAGTGCCAGTAGTATCGGCAGGTTCGCCAATCAGCCCCAGCATTTT
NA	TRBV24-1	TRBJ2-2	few	CATRQGPNTGELFF	TGTGCCACCAGGCAGGGCCCGAACACCGGGGAGCTGTTTTTT
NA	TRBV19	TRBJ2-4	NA	CASSFSGMDIQYF	TGTGCCAGCAGCTTTTCCGGCATGGACATTCAGTACTTC
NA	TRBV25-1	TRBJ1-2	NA	CATTPPEGYTF	TGTGCCACGACACCACCGGAGGGCTACACCTTC
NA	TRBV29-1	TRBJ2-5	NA	CSVAPPGDGETQYF	TGCAGCGTTGCCCCGCCAGGGGATGGGGAGACCCAGTACTTC
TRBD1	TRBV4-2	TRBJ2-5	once	CASSFGTGGWETQYF	TGTGCCAGCAGTTTCGGGACAGGGGGATGGGAGACCCAGTACTTC
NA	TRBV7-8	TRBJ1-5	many	CASSSSRQNNQPQHF	TGTGCCAGCAGCTCCTCCCGCCAGAACAATCAGCCCCAGCATTTT
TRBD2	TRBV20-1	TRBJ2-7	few	CSASRLAGDYGQYF	TGCAGTGCTAGTAGGCTAGCGGGAGATTACGGGCAGTACTTC
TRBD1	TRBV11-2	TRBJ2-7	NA	CAGSPTGYEQYF	TGTGCCGGCAGCCCGACAGGGTACGAGCAATACTTC